This paragraph reports one T cell receptor beta chain. The data derive from a study of blood T cell repertoires in COVID-19. The wider study: The samples span acute and convalescent COVID-19 from the United States, Italy and Spain. T cells, B-cell-depleted T cells, or PBMCs provided the cDNA or gDNA that served as material.

In the study's own analysis: Amplification with reference gene primers provided the estimates of nucleated cell counts. The repertoire was sequenced with immunoSEQ multiplex PCR; TCRdb's copy has only in-frame clones and lacks some. For V, J and clone size, that table is used; D and trimming come from the DNA. Altogether 200,000 to 300,000 clones are present, approximately 86% being singletons, with the ten largest covering around 10%. This CDR3 comprises 15 residues. This rearrangement joins TRBV12-2 to TRBJ2-7; the DNA was not compared with TRBD1, the D call given in the table. TRBV12-2 is a documented pseudogene. This TCR was sampled from a man aged 40-49 years who had recovered from COVID-19. Sequencing input: peripheral blood. In nucleotides, the CDR3 is TGTGCAAGTCGCTTGAGGACAGGGGGATATTACGAGCAGTACTTC. It encodes CASRLRTGGYYEQYF.